This T cell receptor (beta chain) was obtained from a study of T cells in Graves' hyperthyroidism and ophthalmopathy. The diagnoses drew upon clinical symptoms, serum thyroxine and TRAb, thyroid ultrasound and orbital computed tomography. PBMCs stemmed from less than 13 ml fresh peripheral blood. In germline, CDR1 is MNHEY, CDR2 SMNVEV (reference sequence). CDR3 size: 15 residues. The J segment lost 5 bases and the V segment lost 1 base, leaving 6 bases of the junction unmatched. In its sample, this clonotype was seen many times. Amplification yielded TCR beta CDR3 regions, with RNA transcripts as the source. HTBI primers drove first-round RT-PCR of the TCR CDR3. MiXCR, applied by TCRdb to the multiplex PCR reads, yields one record per CDR3 protein. The sample comprises hundreds of thousands of distinct CDR3 sequences, more than 11% of which are singletons, and more than 5% rests with the top ten.

Material: blood. This sequence originates from a woman in her 30s with Graves' hyperthyroidism that later progressed to Graves' ophthalmopathy. This rearrangement joins TRBV27 to TRBJ2-5, with 8 bases identical to TRBD2. The CDR3 DNA reads as TGTGCCAGCAGTTTATTAGCGGGGCCCGGGGAGACCCAGTACTTC. Translation: CASSLLAGPGETQYF.